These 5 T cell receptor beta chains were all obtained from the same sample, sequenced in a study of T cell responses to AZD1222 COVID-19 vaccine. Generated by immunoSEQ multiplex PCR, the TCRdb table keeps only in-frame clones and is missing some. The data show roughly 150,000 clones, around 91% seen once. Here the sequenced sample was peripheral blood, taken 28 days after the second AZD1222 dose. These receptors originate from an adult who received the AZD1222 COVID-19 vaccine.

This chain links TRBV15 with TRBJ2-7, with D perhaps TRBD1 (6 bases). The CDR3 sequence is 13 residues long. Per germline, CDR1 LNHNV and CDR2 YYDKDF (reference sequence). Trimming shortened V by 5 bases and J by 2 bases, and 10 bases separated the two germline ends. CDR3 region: CATSSGQPYEQYF. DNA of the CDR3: TGTGCCACCAGCTCAGGACAGCCCTACGAGCAGTACTTC.

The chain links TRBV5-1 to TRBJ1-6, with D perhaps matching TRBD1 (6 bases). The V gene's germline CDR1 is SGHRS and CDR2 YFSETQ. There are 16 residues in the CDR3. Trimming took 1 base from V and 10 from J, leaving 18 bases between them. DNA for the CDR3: TGCGCCAGCAGCTTGCAAGGGGGGGCGGGGCCCTCACCCCTCCACTTT. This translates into CASSLQGGAGPSPLHF.

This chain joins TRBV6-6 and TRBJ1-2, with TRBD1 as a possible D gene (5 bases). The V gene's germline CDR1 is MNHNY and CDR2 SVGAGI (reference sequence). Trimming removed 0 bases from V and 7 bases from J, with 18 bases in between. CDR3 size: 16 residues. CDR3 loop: CASSYSGVSAGSGYTF. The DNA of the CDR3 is TGTGCCAGCAGTTACTCTGGGGTCTCGGCAGGGTCTGGCTACACCTTC.

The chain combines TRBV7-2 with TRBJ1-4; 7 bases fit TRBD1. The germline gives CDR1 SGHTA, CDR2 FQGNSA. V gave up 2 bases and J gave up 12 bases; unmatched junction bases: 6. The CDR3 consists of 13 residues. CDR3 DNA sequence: TGTGCCAGCAGCTTACAGCAGGGGGGAGAACTGTTTTTT. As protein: CASSLQQGGELFF.

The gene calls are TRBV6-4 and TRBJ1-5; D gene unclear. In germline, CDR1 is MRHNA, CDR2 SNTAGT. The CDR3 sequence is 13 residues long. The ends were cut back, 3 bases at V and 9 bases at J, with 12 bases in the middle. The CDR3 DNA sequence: TGTGCCAGCAGTGAGCACCCAGGCCTGCCCCAGCATTTT. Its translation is CASSEHPGLPQHF.